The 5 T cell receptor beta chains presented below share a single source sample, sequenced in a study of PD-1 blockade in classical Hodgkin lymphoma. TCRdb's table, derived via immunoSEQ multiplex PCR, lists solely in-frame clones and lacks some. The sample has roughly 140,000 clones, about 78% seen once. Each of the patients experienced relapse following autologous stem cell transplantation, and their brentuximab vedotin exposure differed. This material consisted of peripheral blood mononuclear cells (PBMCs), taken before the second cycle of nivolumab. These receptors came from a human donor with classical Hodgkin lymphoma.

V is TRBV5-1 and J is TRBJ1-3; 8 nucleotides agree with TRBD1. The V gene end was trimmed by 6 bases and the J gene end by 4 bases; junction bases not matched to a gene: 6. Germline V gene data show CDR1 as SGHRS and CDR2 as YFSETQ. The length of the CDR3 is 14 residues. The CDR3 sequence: CASMDQGAGNTIYF. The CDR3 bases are TGCGCCAGCATGGACCAGGGGGCGGGAAACACCATATATTTT.

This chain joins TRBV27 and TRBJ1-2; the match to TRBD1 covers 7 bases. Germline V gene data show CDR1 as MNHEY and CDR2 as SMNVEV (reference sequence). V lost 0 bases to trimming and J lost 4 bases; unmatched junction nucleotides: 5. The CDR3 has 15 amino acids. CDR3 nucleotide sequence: TGTGCCAGCAGTTTATCGGCCAGGGACAGCTATGGCTACACCTTC. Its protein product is CASSLSARDSYGYTF.

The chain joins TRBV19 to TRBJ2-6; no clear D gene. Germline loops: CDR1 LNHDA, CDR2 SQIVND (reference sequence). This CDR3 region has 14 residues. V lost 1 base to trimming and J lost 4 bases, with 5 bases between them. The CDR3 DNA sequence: TGTGCCAGTAGTATAGGACGCGGGGCCAACGTCCTGACTTTC. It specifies CASSIGRGANVLTF. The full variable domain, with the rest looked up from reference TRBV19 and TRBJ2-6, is DGGITQSPKYLFRKEGQNVTLSCEQNLNHDAMYWYRQDPGQGLRLIYYSQIVNDFQKGDIAEGYSVSREKKESFPLTVTSAQKNPTAFYLCASSIGRGANVLTFGAGSRLTVL.

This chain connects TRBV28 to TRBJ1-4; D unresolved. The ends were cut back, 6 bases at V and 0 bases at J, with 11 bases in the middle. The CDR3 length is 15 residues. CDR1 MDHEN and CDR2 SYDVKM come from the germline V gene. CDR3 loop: CASRYTPATNEKLFF. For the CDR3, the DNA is TGTGCCAGCAGATATACCCCTGCAACTAATGAAAAACTGTTTTTT.

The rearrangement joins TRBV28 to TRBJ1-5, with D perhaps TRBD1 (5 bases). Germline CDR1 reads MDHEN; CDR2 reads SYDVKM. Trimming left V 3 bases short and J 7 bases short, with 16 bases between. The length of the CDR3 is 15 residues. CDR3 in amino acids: CASSLREGEWQPQHF. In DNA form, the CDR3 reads TGTGCCAGCAGTTTGAGGGAAGGGGAGTGGCAGCCCCAGCATTTT.